These 5 T cell receptor beta chains came from one sample sequenced in a study of regulatory T cells in long-lasting Graves disease. This sample's time point: persistent/refractory GD, antithyroid drugs over 5 years with positive TRAb. There was RNA extracted from PBMCs, and the TCR library was made from it. iRepertoire HTBI primers and Arm-PCR of CDR3 regions built TCR beta libraries. Each CDR3 protein is one row after TCRdb ran MiXCR on the multiplex PCR reads. The profile covers about 420,000 distinct CDR3 sequences, with roughly a quarter appearing a single time and around 26% taken by the ten largest. The sample was peripheral blood mononuclear cells (PBMCs), taken when the disease was refractory, from a patient treated with antithyroid drugs. The receptors originated from a female donor with Graves disease.

This clonotype was observed a handful of times. V usage is TRBV25-1 and J usage is TRBJ2-1; the D is unclear. Trimming cost V 0 bases and J 6 bases, with 6 bases left between them. The CDR3 has 13 residues. Germline V gene sequence: CDR1 MGHDK, CDR2 SYGVNS. DNA of the CDR3: TGTGCCAGCAGTGAATATTTCCCCAATGAGCAGTTCTTC. Translated, it gives CASSEYFPNEQFF.

The genes are TRBV27 and TRBJ2-1, with 13 bases that match TRBD2. CDR1 is MNHEY and CDR2 is SMNVEV in the germline V gene (reference sequence). This CDR3 comprises 18 residues. The V and J ends lost 5 bases and 9 bases, in that order; junction bases with no gene match: 16. The chain's CDR3 is CASSPPIRTSGSIPEQFF. In nucleotides, the CDR3 is TGTGCCAGCAGTCCACCAATTAGGACTAGCGGGAGCATCCCTGAGCAGTTCTTC.

This clonotype turned up a few times. The conserved final phenylalanine or tryptophan is absent from the CDR3, which likely points to a read error. The chain employs TRBV28 and TRBJ2-1, with 7 bases matching TRBD2. The junction had 5 bases not matched to a gene; V was cut back by 2 bases and J by 1 base. Germline V CDR1 and CDR2: MDHEN, SYDVKM. The CDR3 is made up of 16 amino acids. In DNA, the CDR3 is TGTGCCAGCAGTTTAAGACTAGCCGATTCCTACAATGAGCAGTTCTCC. Its translation: CASSLRLADSYNEQFS.

This clonotype has only a few counts. V and J are TRBV15 and TRBJ2-7, with 14 positions matching TRBD2. The CDR3 has 18 residues. The germline V gene has CDR1 LNHNV and CDR2 YYDKDF (reference sequence). Trimming at V came to 3 bases and at J to 4 bases, leaving 11 bases not matched to a gene. CDR3 sequence: CATSSKSKGLAGVYEQYF. The CDR3 DNA is TGTGCCACCAGCAGTAAATCTAAGGGACTAGCGGGAGTTTACGAGCAGTACTTC.

The V call is TRBV28, the J call TRBJ2-6; maybe TRBD1 (8 bases). Germline V gene data show CDR1 as MDHEN and CDR2 as SYDVKM. This CDR3 spans 18 amino acids. Trimming took 6 bases from V and 0 from J, leaving 18 bases between them. Here the CDR3 reads CASRQGGAVSSGANVLTF. The CDR3 DNA is TGTGCCAGCAGACAGGGGGGGGCAGTAAGCTCTGGGGCCAACGTCCTGACTTTC.